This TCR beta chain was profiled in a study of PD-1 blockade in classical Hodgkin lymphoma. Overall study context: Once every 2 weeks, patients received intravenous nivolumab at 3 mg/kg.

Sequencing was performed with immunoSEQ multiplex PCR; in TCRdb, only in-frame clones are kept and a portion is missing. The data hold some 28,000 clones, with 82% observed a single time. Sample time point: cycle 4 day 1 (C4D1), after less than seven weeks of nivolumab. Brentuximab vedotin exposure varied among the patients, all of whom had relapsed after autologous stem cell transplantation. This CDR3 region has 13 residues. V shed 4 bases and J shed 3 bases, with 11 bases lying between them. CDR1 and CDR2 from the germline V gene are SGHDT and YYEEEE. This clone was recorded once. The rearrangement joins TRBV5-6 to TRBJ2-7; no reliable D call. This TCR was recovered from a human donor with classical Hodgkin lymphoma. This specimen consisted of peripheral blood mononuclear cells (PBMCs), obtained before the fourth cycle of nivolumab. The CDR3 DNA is TGTGCCAGCAGCCCCCGGACCCGCTACGAGCAGTACTTC. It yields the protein CASSPRTRYEQYF. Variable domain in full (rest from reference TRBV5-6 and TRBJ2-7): DAGVTQSPTHLIKTRGQQVTLRCSPKSGHDTVSWYQQALGQGPQFIFQYYEEEERQRGNFPDRFSGHQFPNYSSELNVNALLLGDSALYLCASSPRTRYEQYFGPGTRLTVT.